Below are 2 T cell receptor beta chains sequenced from a single sample in a study of a mutant IDH1 vaccine in newly diagnosed glioma. What these receptors recognize is not known. Time point: week 11, during vaccination. Each dose of the vaccine consisted of 300 ug of mutant IDH1 20-mer peptide, with topical imiquimod. Using immunoSEQ multiplex PCR, the repertoire was profiled, and TCRdb retains in-frame clones only, with some absent. The sample lists around 53,000 clones, roughly 90% seen once, with approximately 2.5% in the top ten. This specimen was PBMCs, taken from a glioma patient whose treatment included an IDH1 peptide vaccine. The receptors were gathered from a man in his fifties or sixties with glioma.

The gene calls are TRBV19 and TRBJ2-3; D perhaps matches TRBD2 (6 bases). V dropped 0 bases and J dropped 2 bases, with 18 bases sitting between them. Germline lookup yields CDR1 LNHDA and CDR2 SQIVND (reference sequence). The CDR3 is 18 amino acids. CDR3 amino acids: CASSIDSGSGSHTDTQYF. In DNA form, the CDR3 reads TGTGCCAGTAGTATAGATTCTGGTTCCGGGAGCCACACAGATACGCAGTATTTT.

This chain uses TRBV19 with TRBJ2-7, with a weak D call TRBD2 (6 bases). V shed 5 bases and J shed 0 bases, with 8 bases lying between them. Germline V CDR1 and CDR2: LNHDA, SQIVND (reference sequence). The CDR3 extends over 13 amino acids. This CDR3 is CASSGGSSYEQYF. CDR3 nucleotides: TGTGCCAGTAGTGGAGGGTCCTCCTACGAGCAGTACTTC.